Following are 27 T cell receptor beta chains from one sample sequenced in a study of T cell responses to AZD1222 COVID-19 vaccine. Produced via immunoSEQ multiplex PCR; TCRdb's table is partial and in-frame only. The sample has 130,000 or so clones, approximately 91% seen once. The specimen was peripheral blood, collected 28 days after the second AZD1222 dose. The source of these receptors is an adult who received the AZD1222 COVID-19 vaccine.

The chain employs TRBV5-1 and TRBJ1-1; 7 nucleotides match TRBD1. Trimming at V came to 3 bases and at J to 5 bases, leaving 10 bases not matched to a gene. CDR1 and CDR2 (germline): SGHRS, YFSETQ. The CDR3 is made up of 15 amino acids. CDR3: CASSSSTGPGTEAFF. The CDR3 DNA is TGCGCCAGCAGCTCGTCGACAGGGCCGGGGACTGAAGCTTTCTTT.

This clone was found once. The chain combines TRBV10-3 with TRBJ1-2; no clear D gene. The CDR3 is 15 residues long. V lost 0 bases and J 5 bases, leaving 13 bases between the germline ends. CDR1 ENHRY and CDR2 SYGVKD come from the germline V gene. This CDR3 is CAISESIVRGYGYTF. The CDR3 bases are TGTGCCATCAGTGAGTCGATTGTCAGAGGGTATGGCTACACCTTC.

The J gene is TRBJ1-2, the V gene TRBV28; D perhaps matches TRBD1 (5 bases). Germline CDR1 and CDR2: MDHEN and SYDVKM. V lost 5 bases, J lost 0 bases, and 13 bases lay in between. The CDR3 sequence is 15 residues long. The CDR3 bases are TGTGCCAGCAGTGGTACGGGACCCCCTAACTATGGCTACACCTTC. Amino acid sequence: CASSGTGPPNYGYTF.

The V call is TRBV18, the J call TRBJ2-7; no clear D. Germline assignment: CDR1 KGHSH and CDR2 LQKENI. Trimming shortened V by 1 base and J by 5 bases, and 3 bases separated the two germline ends. This CDR3 is 11 amino acids long. CDR3 nucleotide sequence: TGTGCCAGCTCACCACAAAACGAGCAGTACTTC. It specifies CASSPQNEQYF.

This sequence joins TRBV5-5 and TRBJ1-1, with unresolved D. The germline CDR1 and CDR2 sequences are SGHKS and YYEKEE (reference sequence). This CDR3 comprises 13 residues. V lost 5 bases and J 4 bases, leaving 12 bases between the germline ends. The CDR3 DNA follows: TGTGCCAGCAGAAGGGAGGGTAGCACTGAAGCTTTCTTT. Protein: CASRREGSTEAFF.

The V gene is TRBV4-2, the J gene TRBJ1-5, with D maybe TRBD1 (5 bases). Germline lookup yields CDR1 LGHNA and CDR2 YNFKEQ. The V end lost 2 bases, the J end lost 2 bases, and 16 bases lay between the germline ends. The CDR3 contains 17 residues. In DNA, the CDR3 is TGTGCCAGCAGCCAATTCGTCCAGGGAACTGGCAATCAGCCCCAGCATTTT. Translated: CASSQFVQGTGNQPQHF.

J is TRBJ1-2 and V is TRBV6-5; D not certain. The CDR3 covers 13 residues. V gave up 5 bases and J gave up 7 bases, with 14 bases separating them. Germline V gives CDR1 MNHEY, CDR2 SVGAGI. CDR3 nucleotides: TGTGCCAGCAGTCTCGGACTCACCGGTGGCTACACCTTC. This encodes CASSLGLTGGYTF.

This clone came up once. The chain uses TRBV2 and TRBJ1-5; TRBD1 might be the D (6 bases). Deletions cut 6 bases from V and 2 bases from J, with 14 bases between. Germline V gene data show CDR1 as SNHLY and CDR2 as FYNNEI. The CDR3 loop spans 15 amino acids. CDR3 sequence reads: CASRRQVSGNQPQHF. CDR3 sequence (DNA): TGTGCCAGCAGACGACAGGTTAGTGGCAATCAGCCCCAGCATTTT.

V and J are TRBV24-1 and TRBJ2-1; D gene ambiguous. Trimming cost V 9 bases and J 7 bases, with 9 bases left between them. CDR1 is KGHDR and CDR2 is SFDVKD in the germline V gene. This CDR3 spans 11 amino acids. In DNA form, the CDR3 reads TGTGCCACCCATGGGTCAAATGAGCAGTTCTTC. Its protein product is CATHGSNEQFF.

V gene TRBV28 combines with J gene TRBJ2-1, with 9 bases that match TRBD2. Germline-derived CDR1 and CDR2 are MDHEN and SYDVKM. V was pared by 2 bases and J by 8 bases, with 4 bases of the junction left unmatched. This CDR3 has 14 amino acids. CDR3 sequence (DNA): TGTGCCAGCAGTTTAGCGGGAGGGTACCATGAGCAGTTCTTC. Translation gives CASSLAGGYHEQFF.

CDR3 nucleotides: TGTGCTAGTGGTTTGGTACGGAATGAAGCTTTCTTT. Its protein is CASGLVRNEAFF. The chain has TRBV12-5 and TRBJ1-1; D unresolved. Between the trimmed V and J ends, which lost 0 bases and 7 bases, there was a span of 6 bases. The V gene's germline CDR1 is LGHNT and CDR2 FRNRAP. This CDR3 is built from 12 residues.

This chain connects TRBV19 to TRBJ1-2; no reliable D call. CDR3 size: 15 residues. CDR1 LNHDA and CDR2 SQIVND come from the germline V gene (reference sequence). Trimming pared 4 bases from V and 4 bases from J, leaving 16 bases between. The CDR3 DNA is TGTGCCAGTAGTACGGCCGCAGATCCTCTCTATGGCTACACCTTC. Translating it yields CASSTAADPLYGYTF.

The chain has TRBV5-4 and TRBJ2-7; D is perhaps TRBD2 (6 bases). V was clipped by 1 base and J by 2 bases, with 7 bases between them. There are 13 residues in the CDR3. Germline V gene sequence: CDR1 SGHNT, CDR2 YYREEE (reference sequence). Written as DNA, the CDR3 is TGTGCCAGCAGCTTGTGGGGGGCCTACGAGCAGTACTTC. Its translation is CASSLWGAYEQYF.

V is TRBV19 and J is TRBJ2-6; D perhaps matches TRBD2 (6 bases). The CDR3 has 18 residues. Trimming took 5 bases from V and 2 from J, leaving 19 bases between them. Germline assignment: CDR1 LNHDA and CDR2 SQIVND (reference sequence). The CDR3 sequence is CASSLGPGAGPGANVLTF. CDR3 coding DNA: TGTGCCAGTAGTTTAGGTCCGGGAGCAGGCCCTGGGGCCAACGTCCTGACTTTC.

V gene TRBV5-1 combines with J gene TRBJ2-5; 9 bases are shared with TRBD1. This CDR3 has 13 amino acids. The junction had 4 bases not matched to a gene; V was cut back by 6 bases and J by 4 bases. The germline gives CDR1 SGHRS, CDR2 YFSETQ. CDR3 residues: CASTRTGVETQYF. DNA of the CDR3: TGCGCCAGCACCCGGACAGGGGTAGAGACCCAGTACTTC.

The J gene is TRBJ2-7, the V gene TRBV7-8; possibly TRBD2 for D (5 bases). The germline CDR1 and CDR2 sequences are SGHVS and FQNEAQ. V lost 5 bases to trimming and J lost 6 bases, with 14 bases between them. The CDR3 sequence is 13 residues long. This CDR3 is CASSPNKAGEQYF. In DNA, the CDR3 is TGTGCCAGCAGCCCCAACAAGGCGGGCGAGCAGTACTTC. The full variable domain, rest sourced from reference TRBV7-8 and TRBJ2-7, is GAGVSQSPRYKVAKRGQDVALRCDPISGHVSLFWYQQALGQGPEFLTYFQNEAQLDKSGLPSDRFFAERPEGSVSTLKIQRTQQEDSAVYLCASSPNKAGEQYFGPGTRLTVT.

The V call is TRBV4-2, the J call TRBJ2-1; 13 bases map to TRBD2. The CDR3 contains 16 residues. V gave up 0 bases and J gave up 7 bases; unmatched junction bases: 3. The germline gives CDR1 LGHNA, CDR2 YNFKEQ. CDR3 in amino acids: CASSQEGLAGRNEQFF. CDR3 nucleotide sequence: TGTGCCAGCAGCCAAGAGGGACTAGCGGGAAGGAATGAGCAGTTCTTC.

The chain joins TRBV27 to TRBJ1-5; 7 bases match TRBD1. The germline V gene encodes CDR1 MNHEY and CDR2 SMNVEV (reference sequence). The CDR3 sequence is 15 residues long. V shed 4 bases, J shed 5 bases, and the junction held 8 bases outside the gene matches. In DNA, the CDR3 is TGTGCCAGCAGTTCGCTCGACAGGGACCATCAGCCCCAGCATTTT. Amino acids: CASSSLDRDHQPQHF.

The CDR3 coding sequence is TGTGCCAGCAGATTACGAGACAACTATGGCTACACCTTC. Translation: CASRLRDNYGYTF. V usage is TRBV6-5 and J usage is TRBJ1-2; D not certain. With 6 bases removed from V and 2 bases from J, the gap between germline ends came to 10 bases. Germline-derived CDR1 and CDR2 are MNHEY and SVGAGI. The CDR3 contains 13 residues.

This clone was seen only a few times. The gene calls are TRBV5-1 and TRBJ2-1, with a tentative D call TRBD1 (5 bases). Between the trimmed V and J ends, which lost 4 bases and 3 bases, there was a span of 14 bases. The V gene's germline CDR1 is SGHRS and CDR2 YFSETQ. The CDR3 loop spans 15 amino acids. CDR3 sequence: CASSPDPDSYNEQFF. The CDR3 DNA is TGCGCCAGCAGCCCCGATCCTGACAGCTACAATGAGCAGTTCTTC.

The CDR3 DNA sequence: TGTGCCAGCAGCCCGGGCGGGGGTGGCTACACCTTC. The encoded protein is CASSPGGGGYTF. This sequence joins TRBV9 and TRBJ1-2; D is perhaps TRBD1 (5 bases). Germline V lookup: CDR1 SGDLS, CDR2 YYNGEE. The CDR3 is 12 residues long. Trimming took 4 bases from V and 7 from J, leaving 11 bases between them.

J is TRBJ2-5 and V is TRBV14; D gene unclear. Trimming removed 1 base at V and 3 bases at J, with 12 bases between. From germline, CDR1 is SGHDN and CDR2 FVKESK. This CDR3 is built from 15 residues. This CDR3 reads CASSQVGFLKETQYF. For the CDR3, the DNA is TGTGCCAGCAGCCAAGTTGGTTTCTTAAAAGAGACCCAGTACTTC.

J is TRBJ2-1 and V is TRBV6-1; D is perhaps TRBD2 (5 bases). V shed 0 bases and J shed 8 bases, with 11 bases lying between them. The CDR3 has 14 residues. Germline values: CDR1 MNHNS, CDR2 SASEGT. CDR3 in DNA: TGTGCCAGCAGTGAAGCGCGGGCTTACGATGAGCAGTTCTTC. Translating gives CASSEARAYDEQFF.

The chain joins TRBV6-5 to TRBJ1-1; 8 positions match TRBD1. V gave up 5 bases and J gave up 4 bases; unmatched junction bases: 6. Germline CDR1 is MNHEY and CDR2 is SVGAGI. There are 14 residues in the CDR3. CDR3 sequence: CASSKIQGGTEAFF. In DNA, the CDR3 is TGTGCCAGCAGTAAGATACAGGGGGGCACTGAAGCTTTCTTT.

This rearrangement joins TRBV29-1 to TRBJ2-3; D perhaps matches TRBD1 (5 bases). V was pared by 6 bases and J by 0 bases, with 13 bases between. The CDR3 is made up of 14 amino acids. Germline V CDR1 and CDR2: SQVTM, ANQGSEA. DNA for the CDR3: TGCAGCGTAGCAGGGTACCCAAGCACAGATACGCAGTATTTT. Encoded protein: CSVAGYPSTDTQYF.

CDR3 residues: CATSDSLVGAGANVLTF. The DNA for the CDR3 is TGTGCCACCAGTGATTCATTGGTCGGGGCCGGGGCCAACGTCCTGACTTTC. The chain has TRBV24-1 and TRBJ2-6; D possibly uses TRBD1 or TRBD2 (5 bases each). The CDR3 loop spans 17 amino acids. CDR1 and CDR2 from the germline V gene are KGHDR and SFDVKD. Trimming cost V 2 bases and J 4 bases, with 14 bases left between them.

The chain employs TRBV9 and TRBJ2-1; 8 bases align to TRBD2. The V gene end was trimmed by 6 bases and the J gene end by 8 bases; junction bases not matched to a gene: 13. This CDR3 is built from 15 residues. Germline CDR1 and CDR2: SGDLS and YYNGEE. For the CDR3, the DNA is TGTGCCAGCAACACAGGAGGGAATAGCGGGGATGAGCAGTTCTTC. Protein product: CASNTGGNSGDEQFF.